A single sample is the source of the 19 T cell receptor beta chains below, sequenced in a study of cytomegalovirus exposure and HLA in healthy donors. The PCR used 60 Vbeta and 13 Jbeta primers. The assay was immunoSEQ multiplex PCR, and TCRdb's table has in-frame clones only and misses some. The table lists more than 35,000 clones, 53% of them singletons. Sequencing used PBMCs. The receptors shown here come from a woman aged 40 to 50 in good health and CMV-seropositive.

V usage is TRBV4-2 and J usage is TRBJ1-2, with 9 bases aligning to TRBD1. V shed 4 bases, J shed 4 bases, and the junction held 4 bases outside the gene matches. CDR3 length equals 14 residues. The germline CDR1 and CDR2 sequences are LGHNA and YNFKEQ. CDR3 nucleotide sequence: TGTGCCAGCAGCCGACGGGACAGGGCCTATGGCTACACCTTC. Protein sequence: CASSRRDRAYGYTF.

The chain couples TRBV6-5 to TRBJ2-6; TRBD1 might be the D (5 bases). V lost 2 bases and J 4 bases, leaving 9 bases between the germline ends. The CDR3 is 15 residues long. Germline V gene data show CDR1 as MNHEY and CDR2 as SVGAGI. The CDR3 reads CASSYRTTGANVLTF. The CDR3 bases are TGTGCCAGCAGTTACCGGACAACGGGGGCCAACGTCCTGACTTTC.

The chain uses TRBV6-1 and TRBJ2-1, with 10 bases lining up with TRBD1. This CDR3 has 15 residues. V was clipped by 2 bases and J by 7 bases; unmatched bases: 5. Germline lookup yields CDR1 MNHNS and CDR2 SASEGT. The CDR3 loop reads CASSELGTGVNEQFF. In DNA, the CDR3 is TGTGCCAGCAGTGAATTGGGGACAGGGGTTAATGAGCAGTTCTTC.

The gene calls are TRBV6-1 and TRBJ1-5; 9 bases are a match to TRBD1. V shed 7 bases and J 4 bases; nucleotides not matched to a gene: 5. Germline CDR1 reads MNHNS; CDR2 reads SASEGT. CDR3 size: 14 residues. In DNA form, the CDR3 reads TGTGCCAGCATCCTGGACAGGGGAAATCAGCCCCAGCATTTT. Amino acid sequence: CASILDRGNQPQHF.

The V gene is TRBV7-9, the J gene TRBJ1-1, with TRBD1 matching 7 bases. Germline V gene lookup returns CDR1 SEHNR and CDR2 FQNEAQ (reference sequence). CDR3 size: 14 residues. V was clipped by 6 bases and J by 3 bases; unmatched bases: 7. The CDR3 here is CASRARQGDTEAFF. As DNA, the CDR3 is TGTGCCAGCAGAGCACGACAGGGCGACACTGAAGCTTTCTTT.

The table lists this clone with a few counts. V is TRBV5-4 and J is TRBJ1-4, with TRBD1 as a possible D gene (5 bases). Germline-derived CDR1 and CDR2 are SGHNT and YYREEE (reference sequence). CDR3 length: 16 residues. Between the trimmed V and J ends, which lost 4 bases and 0 bases, there was a span of 13 bases. The CDR3 DNA follows: TGTGCCAGCAGCCTCGTTCAGGGCGCAACTAATGAAAAACTGTTTTTT. Translating gives CASSLVQGATNEKLFF.

Note on this clone: A read error may produce the germline difference seen at one junction end. The chain carries TRBV29-1 and TRBJ2-5, with TRBD2 matching 8 bases. Germline values: CDR1 SQVTM, CDR2 ANQGSEA. The CDR3 spans 15 residues. The CDR3 is CGVDHSGDHQETQYF. DNA of the CDR3: TGCGGCGTTGACCATAGCGGGGACCACCAAGAGACCCAGTACTTC. The entire variable domain, with the rest obtained from reference TRBV29-1 and TRBJ2-5, is as follows: SAVISQKPSRDICQRGTSLTIQCQVDSQVTMMFWYRQQPGQSLTLIATANQGSEATYESGFVIDKFPISRPNLTFSTLTVSNMSPEDSSIYLCGVDHSGDHQETQYFGPGTRLLVL.

In its sample, this clone was seen a few times. The V and J genes are TRBV6-5 and TRBJ2-4; unclear D gene. The CDR3 runs 15 residues. Trimming left V 4 bases short and J 0 bases short, with 10 bases between. Germline values: CDR1 MNHEY, CDR2 SVGAGI. CDR3 sequence: CASSSNQLAKNIQYF. Written as DNA, the CDR3 is TGTGCCAGCAGTTCGAATCAACTAGCCAAAAACATTCAGTACTTC.

V usage is TRBV9 and J usage is TRBJ2-2; D perhaps matches TRBD2 (5 bases). V lost 0 bases to trimming and J lost 5 bases, with 14 bases between them. The CDR3 has 16 amino acids. Germline CDR1 and CDR2: SGDLS and YYNGEE. The CDR3 DNA reads TGTGCCAGCAGCGTAGGGGCTAGCCATTCGACCGGGGAGCTGTTTTTT. Protein sequence: CASSVGASHSTGELFF.

This clone has just a few counts. The DNA of the CDR3 is TGTGCCAGCAGCTTAGAGGGGGCATCGCCCCAGCATTTT. Its translation: CASSLEGASPQHF. This chain links TRBV7-2 with TRBJ1-5; 7 bases map to TRBD1. The J segment lost 9 bases and the V segment lost 1 base, leaving 3 bases of the junction unmatched. The CDR3 sequence is 13 residues long. Germline V gives CDR1 SGHTA, CDR2 FQGNSA.

The chain recombines TRBV9 with TRBJ2-1; 10 bases are a match to TRBD2. J gave up 0 bases and V 0 bases, and 6 bases lay outside the gene matches. This CDR3 is 18 amino acids long. CDR1 is SGDLS and CDR2 is YYNGEE in the germline V gene. The CDR3 coding sequence is TGTGCCAGCAGCGTAGGAGCTAGCGGGAGCCGCTCCTACAATGAGCAGTTCTTC. Translation: CASSVGASGSRSYNEQFF.

This clone was recorded a few times. The rearrangement links TRBV9 to TRBJ2-5; TRBD2 aligns across 8 bases. This CDR3 contains 14 residues. V dropped 8 bases and J dropped 5; count of bases not matched to a gene: 11. CDR1 is SGDLS and CDR2 is YYNGEE in the germline V gene. The CDR3 spells CASSGGGPGETQYF. For the CDR3, the DNA is TGTGCCAGTTCCGGCGGGGGGCCTGGGGAGACCCAGTACTTC. The variable domain in full, completed from reference TRBV9 and TRBJ2-5, reads DSGVTQTPKHLITATGQRVTLRCSPRSGDLSVYWYQQSLDQGLQFLIQYYNGEERAKGNILERFSAQQFPDLHSELNLSSLELGDSALYFCASSGGGPGETQYFGPGTRLLVL.

The rearrangement uses TRBV7-2 and TRBJ2-1, with 9 bases fitting TRBD2. V trimming: 5 bases; J trimming: 14 bases; junction bases outside the gene matches: 7. This CDR3 has 12 amino acids. Germline V CDR1 and CDR2: SGHTA, FQGNSA. The CDR3 loop is CASSPLAGEEFF. The CDR3 bases are TGTGCCAGCAGCCCGTTAGCGGGGGAGGAGTTCTTC.

Written as DNA, the CDR3 is TGTGCCAGCAGTGAAGCAGCCGGGACAGGTAGTTCCACCATATATTTT. Its protein is CASSEAAGTGSSTIYF. The chain is built from TRBV2 and TRBJ1-3; 8 positions agree with TRBD1. Trimming took 0 bases from V and 9 from J; bases not matched to a gene: 10. The CDR3 consists of 16 residues. Germline values: CDR1 SNHLY, CDR2 FYNNEI.

V is TRBV14 and J is TRBJ1-1, with D possibly being TRBD1 (5 bases). V was pared by 5 bases and J by 5 bases, with 9 bases between. The CDR3 is 12 amino acids. Germline V gives CDR1 SGHDN, CDR2 FVKESK. The CDR3, as DNA: TGTGCCAGCAGCACCCGGGGGACTGAAGCTTTCTTT. Protein product: CASSTRGTEAFF.

This sequence joins TRBV7-2 and TRBJ1-5; 7 nucleotides agree with TRBD1. Trimming cost V 4 bases and J 4 bases; bases outside gene matches: 4. Germline values: CDR1 SGHTA, CDR2 FQGNSA. The CDR3 spans 14 residues. CDR3: CASSSGQANQPQHF. The CDR3, as DNA: TGTGCCAGCAGCTCCGGACAGGCGAATCAGCCCCAGCATTTT.

The chain combines TRBV6-1 with TRBJ2-1; 7 positions match TRBD1. V shed 6 bases, J shed 4 bases, and the junction held 3 bases outside the gene matches. This CDR3 has 13 residues. Germline V gives CDR1 MNHNS, CDR2 SASEGT. The CDR3 bases are TGTGCCAGCAGATACAGGGGTTACAATGAGCAGTTCTTC. Translating gives CASRYRGYNEQFF.

The rearrangement joins TRBV5-4 to TRBJ2-5, with 7 bases lining up with TRBD2. Germline V gives CDR1 SGHNT, CDR2 YYREEE (reference sequence). This CDR3 is 16 amino acids long. V lost 4 bases to trimming and J lost 5 bases; unmatched junction nucleotides: 14. DNA for the CDR3: TGTGCCAGCAGCCGCCTGCCTAGCGGAAGCAGGGAGACCCAGTACTTC. Residues: CASSRLPSGSRETQYF.

V is TRBV25-1 and J is TRBJ2-7; 8 bases match TRBD1. Losses at the gene ends were 3 bases for V and 7 bases for J; bases not matched to a gene: 8. Germline V lookup: CDR1 MGHDK, CDR2 SYGVNS. This CDR3 is built from 14 residues. The CDR3 here is CASSDRGRGGEQYF. The CDR3 bases are TGTGCCAGCAGTGACAGGGGGCGAGGGGGGGAGCAGTACTTC.